The 9 T cell receptor beta chains reported below all come from one sample, sequenced in a study of T-cell memory formation after mild COVID-19. TCRdb reanalysed the 5' RACE reads using MiXCR and keeps one entry per CDR3 protein. This sample has fewer than 650,000 distinct CDR3 sequences; 20% to 25% occur once, and the top ten carry around 7.7%. Input material: PBMCs or a T cell subset sorted from them (not recorded which). The origin of the receptors is an adult woman who had mild COVID-19 (a few samples of this study predate the infection). Cell type and time point are not known.

This clonotype has only a few counts. This chain joins TRBV6-5 and TRBJ1-2, with 7 positions matching TRBD1. This CDR3 contains 14 residues. From germline, CDR1 is MNHEY and CDR2 SVGAGI. The junction had 6 bases not matched to a gene; V was cut back by 6 bases and J by 2 bases. CDR3 nucleotide sequence: TGTGCCAGCAGGGAGGGACAGCTGAACTATGGCTACACCTTC. Translated: CASREGQLNYGYTF.

In its sample, this clonotype was seen a few times. This chain connects TRBV5-1 to TRBJ2-3; D gene unclear. The CDR3 contains 15 residues. Per germline, CDR1 SGHRS and CDR2 YFSETQ. Trimming left V 6 bases short and J 2 bases short, with 16 bases between. The CDR3 DNA reads TGCGCCAGCACCGACCTCTCCGCCCTCACAGATACGCAGTATTTT. The encoded protein is CASTDLSALTDTQYF.

CDR3 bases: TGTGCCAGTAGTAACCCGCACCAGAACACTGAAGCTTTCTTT. It translates to CASSNPHQNTEAFF. The gene calls are TRBV19 and TRBJ1-1; D uncertain. CDR1 is LNHDA and CDR2 is SQIVND in the germline V gene (reference sequence). V was shortened by 4 bases and J by 1 base, with 10 bases between the two germline ends. This CDR3 has 14 residues.

This clonotype came up a few times. The chain combines TRBV14 with TRBJ2-1; 8 nucleotides align to TRBD1. The germline V gene encodes CDR1 SGHDN and CDR2 FVKESK. CDR3 length: 16 amino acids. Trimming cost V 3 bases and J 3 bases; bases outside gene matches: 7. CDR3 residues: CASSQEWTGIYNEQFF. CDR3 nucleotide sequence: TGTGCCAGCAGCCAGGAATGGACAGGGATCTACAATGAGCAGTTCTTC.

Ten or more counts support this clonotype. The rearrangement uses TRBV12-3 or TRBV12-4 and TRBJ1-2, with TRBD1 identical over 8 bases. Trimming removed 5 bases from V and 4 bases from J; junction bases left unmatched: 6. This CDR3 is 14 amino acids long. This CDR3 reads CASSPRQGPYGYTF. The DNA of the CDR3 is TGTGCCAGCAGTCCTAGACAGGGGCCCTATGGCTACACCTTC.

This clonotype turned up a few times. This chain links TRBV9 with TRBJ2-3, with 13 nucleotides matching TRBD2. The CDR3 has 16 amino acids. Looked up from germline, CDR1 is SGDLS and CDR2 is YYNGEE. J was trimmed by 3 bases and V by 4 bases; bases with no gene match: 5. DNA of the CDR3: TGTGCCAGCAGCACTCGACTAGCGGGGGGAACAGATACGCAGTATTTT. This gives the protein CASSTRLAGGTDTQYF.

Only a few counts were recorded for this clonotype. The V call is TRBV6-5, the J call TRBJ1-6, with a weak D call TRBD1 (6 bases). V was shortened by 5 bases and J by 0 bases, with 14 bases between the two germline ends. Germline V gene sequence: CDR1 MNHEY, CDR2 SVGAGI. The CDR3 covers 17 residues. The DNA for the CDR3 is TGTGCCAGCAGTACGGACAGAAAAAGCTCCTATAATTCACCCCTCCACTTT. It encodes CASSTDRKSSYNSPLHF.

The rearrangement joins TRBV28 to TRBJ1-2; 8 bases are shared with TRBD1. V gave up 5 bases and J gave up 2 bases; unmatched junction bases: 4. The CDR3 has 14 residues. Per the germline V gene, CDR1 is MDHEN and CDR2 is SYDVKM. This CDR3 is CASSTGTGNYGYTF. The CDR3, as DNA: TGTGCCAGCAGTACCGGGACAGGCAACTATGGCTACACCTTC.

This clonotype was seen a handful of times. The V call is TRBV12-3 or TRBV12-4, the J call TRBJ1-5; TRBD1 might be the D (6 bases). This CDR3 region has 15 residues. V was pared by 6 bases and J by 0 bases, with 12 bases between. CDR3 nucleotides: TGTGCCAGCAGCCCGGACAGCGATAGCAATCAGCCCCAGCATTTT. This codes for CASSPDSDSNQPQHF.